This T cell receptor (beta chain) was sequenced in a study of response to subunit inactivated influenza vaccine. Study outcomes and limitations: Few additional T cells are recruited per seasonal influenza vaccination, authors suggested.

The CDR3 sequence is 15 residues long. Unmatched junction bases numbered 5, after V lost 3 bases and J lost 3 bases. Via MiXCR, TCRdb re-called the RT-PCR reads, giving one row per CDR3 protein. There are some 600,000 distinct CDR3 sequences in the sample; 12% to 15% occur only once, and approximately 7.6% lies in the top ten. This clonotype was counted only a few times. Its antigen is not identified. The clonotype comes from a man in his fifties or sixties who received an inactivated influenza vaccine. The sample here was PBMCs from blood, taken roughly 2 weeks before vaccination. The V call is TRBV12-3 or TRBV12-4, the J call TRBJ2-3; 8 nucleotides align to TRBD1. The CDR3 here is CASSFGHRGTDTQYF. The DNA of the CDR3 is TGTGCCAGCAGTTTCGGGCACAGGGGGACAGATACGCAGTATTTT.